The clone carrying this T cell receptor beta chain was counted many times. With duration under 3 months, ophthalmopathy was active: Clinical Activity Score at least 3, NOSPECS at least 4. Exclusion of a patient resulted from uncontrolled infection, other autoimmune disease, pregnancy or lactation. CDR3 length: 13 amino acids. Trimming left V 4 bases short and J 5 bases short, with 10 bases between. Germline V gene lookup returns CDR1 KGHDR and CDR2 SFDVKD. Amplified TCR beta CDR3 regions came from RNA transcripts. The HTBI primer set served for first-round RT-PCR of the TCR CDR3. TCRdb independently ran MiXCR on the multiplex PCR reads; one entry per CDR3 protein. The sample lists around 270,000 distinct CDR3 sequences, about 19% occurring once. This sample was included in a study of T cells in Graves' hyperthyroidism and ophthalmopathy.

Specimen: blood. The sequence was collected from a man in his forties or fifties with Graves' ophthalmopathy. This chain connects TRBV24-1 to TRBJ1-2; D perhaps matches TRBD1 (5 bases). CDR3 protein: CATSDHDSYGYTF. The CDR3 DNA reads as TGTGCCACCAGTGACCATGACAGTTATGGCTACACCTTC.